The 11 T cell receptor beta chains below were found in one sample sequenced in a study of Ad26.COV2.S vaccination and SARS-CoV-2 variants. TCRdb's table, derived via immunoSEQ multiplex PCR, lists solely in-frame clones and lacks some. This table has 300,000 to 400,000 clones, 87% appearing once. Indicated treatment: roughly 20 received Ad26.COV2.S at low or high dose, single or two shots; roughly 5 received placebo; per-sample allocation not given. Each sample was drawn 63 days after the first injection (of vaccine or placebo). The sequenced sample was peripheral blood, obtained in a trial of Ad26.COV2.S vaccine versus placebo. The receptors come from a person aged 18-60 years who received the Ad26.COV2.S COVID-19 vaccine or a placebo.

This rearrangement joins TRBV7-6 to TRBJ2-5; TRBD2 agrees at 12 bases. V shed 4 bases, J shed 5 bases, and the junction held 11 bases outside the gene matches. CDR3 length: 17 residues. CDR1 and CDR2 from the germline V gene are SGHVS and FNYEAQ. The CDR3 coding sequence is TGTGCCAGCAGCTCCTTCCCTAGCGGGGGGGCGGGTGAGACCCAGTACTTC. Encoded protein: CASSSFPSGGAGETQYF. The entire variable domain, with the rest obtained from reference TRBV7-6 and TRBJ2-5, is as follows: GAGVSQSPRYKVTKRGQDVALRCDPISGHVSLYWYRQALGQGPEFLTYFNYEAQQDKSGLPNDRFSAERPEGSISTLTIQRTEQRDSAMYRCASSSFPSGGAGETQYFGPGTRLLVL.

CDR3 region: CASSQDYRTDTQYF. As DNA, the CDR3 is TGTGCCAGCAGCCAAGACTACAGAACAGATACGCAGTATTTT. The V call is TRBV3-1 (or the pseudogene TRBV3-2), the J call TRBJ2-3; no clear D gene. Germline V gives CDR1 LGHDT, CDR2 YNNKEL (reference sequence). Between the trimmed V and J ends, which lost 0 bases and 3 bases, there was a span of 7 bases. This CDR3 is built from 14 residues.

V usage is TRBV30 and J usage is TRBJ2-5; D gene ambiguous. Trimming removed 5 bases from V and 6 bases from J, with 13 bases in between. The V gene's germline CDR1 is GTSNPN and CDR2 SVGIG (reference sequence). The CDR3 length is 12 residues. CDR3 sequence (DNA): TGTGCCTGGGACCAGGCGGAAAAGACCCAGTACTTC. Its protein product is CAWDQAEKTQYF.

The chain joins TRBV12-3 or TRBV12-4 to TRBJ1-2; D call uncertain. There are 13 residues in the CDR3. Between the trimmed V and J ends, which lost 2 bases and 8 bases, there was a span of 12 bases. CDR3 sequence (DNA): TGTGCCAGCAGTTTACTTTCAGGTGTAGGCTACACCTTC. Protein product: CASSLLSGVGYTF.

The CDR3 sequence is CASSLGLAGGDIQYF. The CDR3 DNA sequence: TGTGCCAGCAGCTTGGGGCTAGCGGGGGGTGACATTCAGTACTTC. The chain uses TRBV5-6 and TRBJ2-4; 11 positions match TRBD2. Trimming at V came to 0 bases and at J to 8 bases, leaving 4 bases not matched to a gene. Germline loops: CDR1 SGHDT, CDR2 YYEEEE. This CDR3 comprises 15 residues.

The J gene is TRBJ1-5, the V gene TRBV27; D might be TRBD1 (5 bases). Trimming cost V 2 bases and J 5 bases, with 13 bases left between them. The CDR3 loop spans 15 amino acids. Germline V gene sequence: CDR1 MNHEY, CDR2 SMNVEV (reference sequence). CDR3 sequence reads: CASSLGREGDQPQHF. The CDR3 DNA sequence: TGTGCCAGCAGTTTAGGCAGGGAAGGTGATCAGCCCCAGCATTTT.

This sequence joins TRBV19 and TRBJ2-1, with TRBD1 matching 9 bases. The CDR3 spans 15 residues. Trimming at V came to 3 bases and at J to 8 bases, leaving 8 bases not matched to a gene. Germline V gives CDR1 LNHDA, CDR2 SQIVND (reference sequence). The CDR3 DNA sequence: TGTGCCAGTAGTATCTCGGGACAGGGAATAGATGAGCAGTTCTTC. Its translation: CASSISGQGIDEQFF. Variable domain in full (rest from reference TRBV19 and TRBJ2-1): DGGITQSPKYLFRKEGQNVTLSCEQNLNHDAMYWYRQDPGQGLRLIYYSQIVNDFQKGDIAEGYSVSREKKESFPLTVTSAQKNPTAFYLCASSISGQGIDEQFFGPGTRLTVL.

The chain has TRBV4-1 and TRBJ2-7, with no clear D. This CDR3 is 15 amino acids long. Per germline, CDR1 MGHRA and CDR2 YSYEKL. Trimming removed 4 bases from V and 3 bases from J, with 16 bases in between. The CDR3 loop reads CASSLSERLDYEQYF. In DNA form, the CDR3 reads TGCGCCAGCAGCCTATCAGAGAGATTAGACTACGAGCAGTACTTC.

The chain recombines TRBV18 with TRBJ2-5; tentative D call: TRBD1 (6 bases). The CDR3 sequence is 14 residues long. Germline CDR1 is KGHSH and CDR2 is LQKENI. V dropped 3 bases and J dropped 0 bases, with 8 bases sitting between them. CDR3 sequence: CASSPGDNQETQYF. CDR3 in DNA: TGTGCCAGCTCACCCGGGGACAACCAAGAGACCCAGTACTTC.

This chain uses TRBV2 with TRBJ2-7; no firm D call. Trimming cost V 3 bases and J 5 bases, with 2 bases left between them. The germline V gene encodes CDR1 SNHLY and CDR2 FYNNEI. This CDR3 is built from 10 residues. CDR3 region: CASSDHEQYF. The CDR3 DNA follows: TGTGCCAGCAGTGACCACGAGCAGTACTTC.

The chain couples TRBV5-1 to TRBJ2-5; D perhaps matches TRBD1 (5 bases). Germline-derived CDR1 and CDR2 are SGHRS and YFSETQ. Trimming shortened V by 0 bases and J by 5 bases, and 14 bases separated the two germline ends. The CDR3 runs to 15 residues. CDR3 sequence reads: CASSLERGTEETQYF. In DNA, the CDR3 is TGCGCCAGCAGCTTGGAAAGGGGCACGGAGGAGACCCAGTACTTC.